The rows below give T cell receptor beta chains drawn from one sample of a study of sequential checkpoint blockade in melanoma. Some clones are missing from TCRdb's copy, which holds only in-frame ones; the method was immunoSEQ multiplex PCR. The sample has approximately 2,900 clones, about 19% seen once; the top ten hold roughly 28%. The source material was tumor tissue (inferred from file names), sampled from a patient given nivolumab and ipilimumab in sequence. The receptors derive from a human donor with melanoma. The CDR3 runs from the conserved cysteine through the conserved F or W. The D gene is left open where the match is weak. Only some rows state a clone size, as once, few, many or a class for expanded clones.

J gene | D gene | V gene | clone size | CDR3 DNA | CDR3 protein
TRBJ2-6 | - | TRBV19 | - | TGTGCCAGTAAAGGGGAGAGCTCTGGGGCCAACGTCCTGACTTTC | CASKGESSGANVLTF
TRBJ1-6 | - | TRBV6-8 | medium-sized | TGTGCCAGCAGTTCCCTAGACTCCTATAATTCACCCCTCCACTTT | CASSSLDSYNSPLHF
TRBJ1-5 | - | TRBV19 | - | TGTGCCAGCACATTCCAAGGCTCCAGGAATAGCAATCAGCCCCAGCATTTT | CASTFQGSRNSNQPQHF
TRBJ1-4 | - | TRBV29-1 | - | TGCAGCGTTGCAATTTCAAATGAAAAACTGTTTTTT | CSVAISNEKLFF
TRBJ2-3 | - | TRBV11-3 | few | TGTGCCAGCAGCTTAACAGCGGCGGGCACAGATACGCAGTATTTT | CASSLTAAGTDTQYF
TRBJ2-7 | - | TRBV5-1 | once | TGCGCCAGCAGCTTGGCTCCCCTGTCCCCCGGGCGGGGCTACGAGCAGTACTTC | CASSLAPLSPGRGYEQYF
TRBJ1-2 | TRBD1 | TRBV4-1 | many | TGCGCCAGCAGCCAGGGTAGACAGGGGAGCTATGGCTACACCTTC | CASSQGRQGSYGYTF
TRBJ2-3 | TRBD2 | TRBV10-2 | - | TGCGCCAGCAGTCCCACTAGCGGGGGCCAGGGAGATACGCAGTATTTT | CASSPTSGGQGDTQYF
TRBJ1-1 | - | TRBV12-2 | large | TGTGCCAGTACCCTGGGACAGTATTCAAACACTGAAGCTTTCTTT | CASTLGQYSNTEAFF
TRBJ1-3 | - | TRBV19 | once | TGTGCCAGTATGAAGCGTGAGGGGAGCTCTGGAAACACCATATATTTT | CASMKREGSSGNTIYF
TRBJ1-6 | - | TRBV15 | - | TGTGCCACCAGCAGAGACCGGGGGAATTCACCCCTCCACTTT | CATSRDRGNSPLHF
TRBJ2-1 | TRBD2 | TRBV9 | - | TGTGCCAGCAGAGGACTAGCCCTTCGTAATGAGCAGTTCTTC | CASRGLALRNEQFF
TRBJ1-2 | - | TRBV11-3 | medium-sized | TGTGCCAGCAGCTTAGTGGGGGCTAACTATGGCTACACCTTC | CASSLVGANYGYTF
TRBJ1-2 | - | TRBV18 | - | TGTGCCAGCTCACCTTCAAGTTCCGGAGGCTATGGCTACACCTTC | CASSPSSSGGYGYTF
TRBJ2-3 | - | TRBV6-8 | medium-sized | TGTGCCAGCAGTTACCTGTCTGAAGATACGCAGTATTTT | CASSYLSEDTQYF
TRBJ2-5 | TRBD1 | TRBV18 | - | TGTGCCAGCTCACCATCGACAGGGAAAGAGACCCAGTACTTC | CASSPSTGKETQYF
TRBJ1-3 | TRBD1 | TRBV4-1 | large | TGCGCCAGCAGCCGCTTGGGACAGGGGGTTGTATCTGGAAACACCATATATTTT | CASSRLGQGVVSGNTIYF
TRBJ1-1 | TRBD1 | TRBV28 | - | TGTGCCAGCAGAACGGACAGGGGGCGTGGTGAAGCTTTCTTT | CASRTDRGRGEAFF
TRBJ1-3 | - | TRBV9 | - | TGTGCCAGCAGCCCCCACCTGGGTGCGGCTGGAAACACCATATATTTT | CASSPHLGAAGNTIYF
TRBJ2-1 | - | TRBV12-5 | - | TGTGCTAGTGGTTTGGTAATAGTTGGGGACACTTACAATGAGCAGTTCTTC | CASGLVIVGDTYNEQFF
TRBJ2-1 | TRBD1 | TRBV18 | few | TGTGCCAGCTCACCACCGGGACAGGGGGCTTCCAATGAGCAGTTCTTC | CASSPPGQGASNEQFF
TRBJ2-2 | - | TRBV29-1 | - | TGCAGCGCCGGGCACAACACCGGGGAGCTGTTTTTT | CSAGHNTGELFF
TRBJ1-2 | - | TRBV27 | few | TGTGCCAGCAGTTTATCTGGGGGTTGGGGCTACACCTTC | CASSLSGGWGYTF
TRBJ1-2 | - | TRBV15 | - | TGTGCCACCAGCAGGGATTTAGGGGTTTCGATTTATGGCTACACCTTC | CATSRDLGVSIYGYTF
TRBJ2-6 | TRBD2 | TRBV11-3 | - | TGTGCCAGCAGCTTGGCGGGGAGGGCTGGGGCCAACGTCCTGACTTTC | CASSLAGRAGANVLTF
TRBJ1-2 | TRBD1 | TRBV6-8 | few | TGTGCCAGCAGTCCCCTGACCGGGACAGGAACCTATGGCTACACCTTC | CASSPLTGTGTYGYTF
TRBJ1-2 | - | TRBV28 | - | TGTGCCAGCATGGGTTCAGCTAACTATGGCTACACCTTC | CASMGSANYGYTF
TRBJ2-1 | - | TRBV28 | few | TGTGCCAGCAGTCGGCGGTTCTCCTACAATGAGCAGTTCTTC | CASSRRFSYNEQFF
TRBJ1-5 | - | TRBV16 | once | TGTGCCAGCAGCCAAACAGGAGGGGGCAATCAGCCCCAGCATTTT | CASSQTGGGNQPQHF
TRBJ2-7 | TRBD1 | TRBV19 | few | TGTGCCAGTAGTATAGCTAGGACAGGGAACGGAGAGCAGTACTTC | CASSIARTGNGEQYF
TRBJ2-5 | TRBD2 | TRBV28 | medium-sized | TGTGCCAGCAGCCCAGCGGGAGTTCAAGAGACCCAGTACTTC | CASSPAGVQETQYF
TRBJ2-3 | - | TRBV9 | many | TGTGCCAGCAGCGCCTCTAGTCGGACTAGCACAGATACGCAGTATTTT | CASSASSRTSTDTQYF
TRBJ2-3 | - | TRBV7-2 | medium-sized | TGTGCCAGCAGGCTCTATGGCGGGGCTACGCAGTATTTT | CASRLYGGATQYF